Below are 8 T cell receptor beta chains sequenced from a single sample in a study of T cells after yellow fever vaccination. TCRdb analysed the 5' RACE reads with MiXCR anew, one entry per CDR3 protein. In the table there are some 400,000 distinct CDR3 sequences, around 20% of which are singletons. Sequenced material: PBMCs, taken before the yellow fever booster vaccination. These receptors came from a man between 18 and 29 years old who received the YFV17D yellow fever vaccine.

This sequence joins TRBV5-1 and TRBJ2-3; D possibly corresponds to TRBD2 (5 bases). The ends were cut back, 1 base at V and 2 bases at J, with 11 bases in the middle. The CDR3 is 15 residues long. Germline loops: CDR1 SGHRS, CDR2 YFSETQ. The CDR3, as DNA: TGCGCCAGCAGCTTGCCGGGGTCCTACACAGATACGCAGTATTTT. It is translated as CASSLPGSYTDTQYF.

CDR3 DNA: TGTGCCAGCAGTCCCCGGTTACTAGCTAAAGCAGAGACCCAGTACTTC. The encoded protein is CASSPRLLAKAETQYF. V is TRBV6-6 and J is TRBJ2-5; the D gene is possibly TRBD2 (6 bases). Germline lookup yields CDR1 MNHNY and CDR2 SVGAGI (reference sequence). This CDR3 region has 16 residues. The V end lost 5 bases, the J end lost 4 bases, and 20 bases lay between the germline ends.

The chain carries TRBV6-5 and TRBJ2-3; possibly TRBD1 for D (6 bases). Germline assignment: CDR1 MNHEY and CDR2 SVGAGI. Trimming left V 0 bases short and J 7 bases short, with 11 bases between. The CDR3 spans 14 residues. This chain's CDR3 is CASSYSERGNTQYF. The DNA of the CDR3 is TGTGCCAGCAGTTACTCGGAGAGGGGGAATACGCAGTATTTT.

The chain uses TRBV4-1 and TRBJ2-2, with D uncertain. The CDR3 extends over 16 amino acids. V shed 4 bases and J shed 3 bases, with 15 bases lying between them. Germline assignment: CDR1 MGHRA and CDR2 YSYEKL. The CDR3 bases are TGCGCCAGCAGCCTCCACCACGGCCCTTACACCGGGGAGCTGTTTTTT. Translated: CASSLHHGPYTGELFF.

This chain connects TRBV20-1 to TRBJ2-7; D gene uncertain. V was cut by 0 bases and J by 3 bases, with 12 bases left in between. The germline V gene has CDR1 DFQATT and CDR2 SNEGSKA (reference sequence). This CDR3 spans 14 amino acids. DNA for the CDR3: TGCAGTGCTAGAGAAGGGTCCACACACTACGAGCAGTACTTC. Amino acid sequence: CSAREGSTHYEQYF.

This clonotype was counted between two and nine times. The J gene is TRBJ1-6, the V gene TRBV6-5; D uncertain. The germline V gene encodes CDR1 MNHEY and CDR2 SVGAGI. The CDR3 runs to 14 residues. Trimming took 8 bases from V and 6 from J, leaving 14 bases between them. Here the CDR3 reads CASATAGRNSPLHF. The DNA for the CDR3 is TGTGCCAGCGCCACGGCGGGTCGTAATTCACCCCTCCACTTT.

This clonotype was seen a handful of times. V usage is TRBV6-4 and J usage is TRBJ2-2; possible D gene TRBD2, 5 bases. CDR3 size: 14 residues. CDR1 and CDR2 from the germline V gene are MRHNA and SNTAGT. Trimming pared 3 bases from V and 7 bases from J, leaving 12 bases between. The CDR3: CASSERPEGGELFF. The CDR3 region has the DNA TGTGCCAGCAGTGAAAGGCCCGAGGGCGGGGAGCTGTTTTTT.

The genes are TRBV7-9 and TRBJ2-5; D remains unclear. The CDR3 totals 13 residues. Germline V gene sequence: CDR1 SEHNR, CDR2 FQNEAQ (reference sequence). Trimming pared 3 bases from V and 4 bases from J, leaving 9 bases between. DNA of the CDR3: TGTGCCAGCAGCTTGCTTCACGGAGAGACCCAGTACTTC. Protein sequence: CASSLLHGETQYF.